This T cell receptor beta chain was recovered during a study of control samples from healthy donors and cancer patients. TCRdb keeps only in-frame clones here, not all; method: immunoSEQ multiplex PCR. Here the sample spans 95,000 to 150,000 clones, 87% being singletons. The germline V gene has CDR1 MDHEN and CDR2 SYDVKM. V lost 2 bases and J lost 3; bases outside the gene matches: 10. This CDR3 is built from 17 residues. Sequencing was done on a sample of blood. The clonotype was recovered from a man aged 18 to 29 in good health. This chain uses TRBV28 with TRBJ2-7, with 10 bases matching TRBD1. The CDR3 sequence is CASSLGGQGPYNYEQYF. Written as DNA, the CDR3 is TGTGCCAGCAGTTTAGGGGGACAGGGGCCCTACAACTACGAGCAGTACTTC.